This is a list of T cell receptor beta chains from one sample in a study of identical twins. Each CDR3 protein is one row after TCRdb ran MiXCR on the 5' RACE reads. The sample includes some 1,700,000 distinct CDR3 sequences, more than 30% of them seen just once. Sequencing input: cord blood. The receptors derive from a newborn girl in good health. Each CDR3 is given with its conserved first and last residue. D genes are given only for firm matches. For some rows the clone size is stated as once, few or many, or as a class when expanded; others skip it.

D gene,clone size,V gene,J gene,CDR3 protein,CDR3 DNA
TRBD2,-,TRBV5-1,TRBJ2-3,CASSFLAATGTQYF,TGCGCCAGCAGCTTCCTAGCGGCCACAGGTACGCAGTATTTT
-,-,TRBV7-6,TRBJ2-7,CASSLEYVWEPCPYEQYF,TGTGCCAGCAGCTTAGAGTATGTTTGGGAGCCCTGCCCCTACGAGCAGTACTTC
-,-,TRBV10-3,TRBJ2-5,CAISPKPQETQYF,TGTGCCATCAGTCCTAAGCCTCAAGAGACCCAGTACTTC
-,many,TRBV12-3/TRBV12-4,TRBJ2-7,CASSFRGEQYF,TGTGCCAGCAGCTTCAGGGGCGAGCAGTACTTC
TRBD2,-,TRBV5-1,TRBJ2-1,CASSGGLAGEFGEQFF,TGCGCCAGCAGCGGCGGACTAGCGGGAGAATTCGGTGAGCAGTTCTTC
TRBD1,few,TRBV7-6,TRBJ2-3,CASSLGPDRADTQYF,TGTGCCAGCAGCTTGGGACCTGACAGGGCAGATACGCAGTATTTT
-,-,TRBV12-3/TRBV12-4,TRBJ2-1,CASSFGRPSSYNEQFF,TGTGCCAGCAGTTTCGGTAGACCTAGCTCCTACAATGAGCAGTTCTTC
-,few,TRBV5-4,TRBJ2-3,CASSLFDRKIGWRDTQYF,TGTGCCAGCAGCTTGTTCGACAGGAAAATAGGATGGCGAGATACGCAGTATTTT
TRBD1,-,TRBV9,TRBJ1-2,CASSVPGGVRGYTF,TGTGCCAGCAGCGTCCCAGGGGGGGTCCGTGGCTACACCTTC
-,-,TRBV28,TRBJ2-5,CASTLLRGETQYF,TGTGCCAGCACCCTACTGAGAGGAGAGACCCAGTACTTC
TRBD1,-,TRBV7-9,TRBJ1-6,CASSSGGSYNSPPHF,TGTGCCAGCAGCTCAGGGGGCTCCTATAATTCACCCCCCCACTTT
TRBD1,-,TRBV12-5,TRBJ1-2,CASGLQGNANCGYTF,TGTGCTAGTGGTCTACAGGGGAATGCTAACTGTGGCTACACCTTC
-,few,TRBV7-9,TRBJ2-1,CASSLARVATYNEQFF,TGTGCCAGCAGCTTAGCGCGGGTGGCCACCTACAATGAGCAGTTCTTC
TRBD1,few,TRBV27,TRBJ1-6,CASSFSQGASPLHF,TGTGCCAGCAGTTTTAGTCAGGGGGCATCACCCCTCCACTTT
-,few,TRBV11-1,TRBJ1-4,CASSPRDMEDEKLFF,TGTGCCAGCAGCCCCCGGGACATGGAGGATGAAAAACTGTTTTTT
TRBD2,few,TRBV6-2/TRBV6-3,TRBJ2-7,CASTVSRGLFYEQYF,TGTGCCAGCACTGTCTCAAGGGGACTATTCTACGAGCAGTACTTC
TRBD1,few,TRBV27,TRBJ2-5,CASSSTGGRKTQYF,TGTGCCAGCAGTTCGACAGGGGGGCGCAAGACCCAGTACTTC
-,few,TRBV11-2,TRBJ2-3,CASSHRFPSTDTQYF,TGTGCCAGCAGCCACAGGTTCCCCAGCACAGATACGCAGTATTTT
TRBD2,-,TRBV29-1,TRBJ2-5,CSVRGGLIQETQYF,TGCAGCGTTCGGGGGGGCTTGATTCAAGAGACCCAGTACTTC
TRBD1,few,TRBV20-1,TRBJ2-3,CSATADDRVRTDTQYF,TGCAGTGCTACCGCCGATGACAGGGTGCGCACAGATACGCAGTATTTT
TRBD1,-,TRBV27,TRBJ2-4,CASSLRGQGWHIQYF,TGTGCCAGCAGTTTGAGGGGACAGGGTTGGCACATTCAGTACTTC
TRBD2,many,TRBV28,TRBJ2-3,CASSLTSGRRGDTQYF,TGTGCCAGCAGTTTAACTAGCGGGAGGAGGGGAGATACGCAGTATTTT
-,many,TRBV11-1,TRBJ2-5,CASSLGWQKGLYQETQYF,TGTGCCAGCAGCTTAGGTTGGCAGAAAGGACTGTACCAAGAGACCCAGTACTTC
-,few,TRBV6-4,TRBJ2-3,CASSDGTHPSTDTQYF,TGTGCCAGCAGTGACGGGACTCACCCTAGTACAGATACGCAGTATTTT
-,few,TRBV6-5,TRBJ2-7,CASSPDRTGTYEQYF,TGTGCCAGCAGCCCGGACAGAACCGGAACCTACGAGCAGTACTTC
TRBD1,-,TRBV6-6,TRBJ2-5,CASKDRSQETQYF,TGTGCCAGCAAGGACAGGAGCCAAGAGACCCAGTACTTC
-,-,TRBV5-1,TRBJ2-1,CASSRGINEQFF,TGCGCCAGCAGCAGGGGCATTAATGAGCAGTTCTTC
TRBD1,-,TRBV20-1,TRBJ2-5,CSARDQGVETQYF,TGCAGTGCTAGAGATCAGGGGGTGGAGACCCAGTACTTC
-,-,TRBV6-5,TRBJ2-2,CASSYSRDTNTGGLFF,TGTGCCAGCAGTTACTCGCGGGACACCAACACCGGGGGGCTGTTTTTT
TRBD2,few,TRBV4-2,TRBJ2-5,CASSQEGIAGGRKTQYF,TGTGCCAGCAGCCAAGAGGGGATCGCGGGAGGCAGGAAGACCCAGTACTTC
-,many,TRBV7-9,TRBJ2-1,CASSLNSDEQFF,TGTGCCAGCAGCTTAAACAGCGATGAGCAGTTCTTC
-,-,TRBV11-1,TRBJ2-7,CASSLAGGLLPYEQYF,TGTGCCAGCAGCTTAGCTGGGGGGCTCCTACCCTACGAGCAGTACTTC
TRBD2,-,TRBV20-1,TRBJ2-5,CSARLLAGGPGETQYF,TGCAGTGCTAGACTACTAGCGGGAGGGCCCGGGGAGACCCAGTACTTC